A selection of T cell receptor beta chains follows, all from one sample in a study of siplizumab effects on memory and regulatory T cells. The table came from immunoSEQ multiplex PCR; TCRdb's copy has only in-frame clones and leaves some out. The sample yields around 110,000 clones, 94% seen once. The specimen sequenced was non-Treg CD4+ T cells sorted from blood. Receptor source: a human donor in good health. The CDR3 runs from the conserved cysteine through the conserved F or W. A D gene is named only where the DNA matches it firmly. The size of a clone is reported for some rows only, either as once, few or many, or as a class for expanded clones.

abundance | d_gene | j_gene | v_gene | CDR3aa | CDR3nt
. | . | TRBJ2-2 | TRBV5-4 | CASSLGRRNTGELFF | TGTGCCAGCAGCTTGGGCCGCAGGAACACCGGGGAGCTGTTTTTT
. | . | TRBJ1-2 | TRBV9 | CASSPRPGGYYGYTF | TGTGCCAGCAGCCCCCGCCCGGGAGGGTACTATGGCTACACCTTC
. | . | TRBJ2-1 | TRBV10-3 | CAISWAGLSYNEQFF | TGTGCCATCAGTTGGGCGGGCCTCTCCTACAATGAGCAGTTCTTC
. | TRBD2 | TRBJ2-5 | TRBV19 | CASSTQRGPQETQYF | TGTGCCAGTAGTACCCAGCGGGGGCCACAAGAGACCCAGTACTTC
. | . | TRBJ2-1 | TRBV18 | CASSSRPNEQFF | TGTGCCAGCTCATCTAGACCCAATGAGCAGTTCTTC
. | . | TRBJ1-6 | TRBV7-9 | CASSLGAADPYNSPLHF | TGTGCCAGCAGCTTGGGGGCAGCGGACCCTTATAATTCACCCCTCCACTTT
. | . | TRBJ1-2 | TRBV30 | CAWSVGRRDGYTF | TGTGCCTGGAGTGTAGGTCGCCGGGACGGCTACACCTTC
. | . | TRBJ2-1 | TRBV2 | CASTGPVVASYNEQFF | TGTGCCAGCACAGGTCCGGTTGTGGCCTCCTACAATGAGCAGTTCTTC
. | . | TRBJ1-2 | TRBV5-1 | CASSNTVSNYGYTF | TGCGCCAGCAGCAATACAGTTTCTAACTATGGCTACACCTTC
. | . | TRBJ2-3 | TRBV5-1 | CASSLSTGFTDTQYF | TGCGCCAGCAGCCTATCGACAGGATTCACAGATACGCAGTATTTT
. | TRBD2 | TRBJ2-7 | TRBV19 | CASSINGGGYEQYF | TGTGCCAGTAGTATTAACGGGGGGGGCTACGAGCAGTACTTC
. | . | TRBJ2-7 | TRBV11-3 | CASSPEGGTYEQYF | TGTGCCAGCAGCCCCGAGGGGGGTACCTACGAGCAGTACTTC
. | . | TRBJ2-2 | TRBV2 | CASRARGSNTGELFF | TGTGCCAGCAGGGCCAGGGGATCGAACACCGGGGAGCTGTTTTTT
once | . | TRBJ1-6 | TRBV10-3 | CAISESGLGSPLHF | TGTGCCATCAGTGAGTCGGGACTTGGTTCACCCCTCCACTTT
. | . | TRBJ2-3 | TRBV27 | CASSLWWERNTDTQYF | TGTGCCAGCAGTTTATGGTGGGAGCGGAACACAGATACGCAGTATTTT